Given below is one TCR beta chain in context. Its target is not known. The sample belongs to a study of CD8 T cells in ankylosing spondylitis. CDR3 length: 12 residues. Trimming removed 0 bases at V and 4 bases at J, with 6 bases between. The germline V gene has CDR1 DFQATT and CDR2 SNEGSKA (reference sequence). Researchers built TCR beta libraries using quantitative 5'-RACE with molecular barcodes. TCRdb called the 5' RACE reads again in MiXCR, with one record for every CDR3 protein. The sample has roughly 700,000 distinct CDR3 sequences; around 20% are singletons. Notes on the study in general: For ankylosing spondylitis blood, a TCR beta motif of roughly 8 highly homologous variants appeared characteristic. Significant enrichment of disease-linked clones was reportedly seen in matched ankylosing spondylitis synovial fluid.

The sequenced sample was blood, either unsorted or a sorted T cell fraction (not recorded which). This receptor was taken from a male donor with ankylosing spondylitis. The chain is built from TRBV20-1 and TRBJ1-1; maybe TRBD1 (5 bases). The CDR3 is CSAREGVTEAFF. Here the CDR3 DNA reads TGCAGTGCTAGAGAGGGGGTCACTGAAGCTTTCTTT.